This TCR beta chain was sequenced for a study of monozygotic twins with inflammatory bowel disease. Looked up from germline, CDR1 is SGDLS and CDR2 is YYNGEE. This CDR3 is built from 15 residues. Study-wide results and caveats: IBD patients had lower TCRbeta diversity (inverse Simpson) than healthy co-twins. Support for a single strong signal or clonotype associated with IBD was absent.

Samples each yielded cDNA through eight separate reactions. TCRdb reanalyzed the 5' RACE reads, giving one entry per CDR3 protein sequence and no DNA. The sample holds about 380,000 distinct CDR3 sequences. Worth noting for this clonotype: Its antigen is not identified.

The receptor comes from a human donor with ulcerative colitis or Crohn's disease, or a healthy co-twin of an affected twin (not recorded which). The genes are TRBV9 and TRBJ2-3; there is no DNA to check the TCRdb D call of TRBD1. Sequencing was carried out using blood. The chain's CDR3 is CASRGGGGSTDTQYF.